These 27 T cell receptor beta chains share one sample of origin, sequenced in a study of T cell changes during pregnancy in multiple sclerosis. Data came from immunoSEQ multiplex PCR; TCRdb stores just in-frame clones and leaves some out. The top ten hold over 1.5% of the sample, which has tens of thousands of clones, over 75% seen once. The sequences come from peripheral blood, collected in the first trimester of pregnancy. The source is a female donor with multiple sclerosis, enrolled in a pregnancy study.

The rearrangement joins TRBV30 to TRBJ2-5; a weak D match, TRBD2 (6 bases). The DNA end is a closer match to TRBJ2-7, so the J assignment may be wrong. The germline CDR1 and CDR2 sequences are GTSNPN and SVGIG (reference sequence). This CDR3 is 14 amino acids long. The CDR3 spells CAWSLPAGFYEQYF. In DNA form, the CDR3 reads TGTGCCTGGAGTCTACCGGCGGGGTTCTACGAGCAGTACTTC.

This chain uses TRBV29-1 with TRBJ2-1, with TRBD2 matching over 14 bases. CDR3 length: 16 residues. The V gene end was trimmed by 7 bases and the J gene end by 4 bases; junction bases not matched to a gene: 9. The germline CDR1 and CDR2 sequences are SQVTM and ANQGSEA. This CDR3 is CSADGTSGRRYNEQFF. The CDR3 DNA follows: TGCAGCGCAGACGGGACTAGCGGGAGAAGGTACAATGAGCAGTTCTTC.

This clone was found once. The CDR3 sequence is CASSISLQDYGYTF. The CDR3, as DNA: TGTGCCAGTAGTATAAGTTTACAGGACTATGGCTACACCTTC. The chain employs TRBV19 and TRBJ1-2; D may be TRBD1 (5 bases). From germline, CDR1 is LNHDA and CDR2 SQIVND (reference sequence). The V and J ends lost 2 bases and 3 bases respectively, with 10 bases between them. The CDR3 covers 14 residues.

The rearrangement joins TRBV9 to TRBJ2-1; 7 bases are a match to TRBD2. The V segment lost 0 bases and the J segment 6 bases; nucleotides outside the gene matches: 6. The CDR3 extends over 15 amino acids. CDR1 and CDR2 (germline): SGDLS, YYNGEE. CDR3 DNA: TGTGCCAGCAGCGTAGGGGGGGGTCGTCTCAATGAGCAGTTCTTC. It codes for CASSVGGGRLNEQFF.

The chain has TRBV19 and TRBJ1-4; D possibly corresponds to TRBD1 (6 bases). There are 15 residues in the CDR3. The V end lost 4 bases, the J end lost 6 bases, and 15 bases lay between the germline ends. Per the germline V gene, CDR1 is LNHDA and CDR2 is SQIVND (reference sequence). DNA of the CDR3: TGTGCCAGTAGTAGCGGGGGCGGGACCTATGAAAAACTGTTTTTT. Amino acids: CASSSGGGTYEKLFF.

The chain has TRBV5-1 and TRBJ2-5; 9 nucleotides line up with TRBD2. The CDR3 is 16 residues long. V lost 0 bases to trimming and J lost 4 bases; unmatched junction nucleotides: 7. Germline values: CDR1 SGHRS, CDR2 YFSETQ. The CDR3 sequence: CASSLGSGRFAETQYF. The CDR3 DNA sequence: TGCGCCAGCAGCTTGGGTAGCGGGAGATTCGCAGAGACCCAGTACTTC. Supplemented by reference TRBV5-1 and TRBJ2-5, the full variable domain reads KAGVTQTPRYLIKTRGQQVTLSCSPISGHRSVSWYQQTPGQGLQFLFEYFSETQRNKGNFPGRFSGRQFSNSRSEMNVSTLELGDSALYLCASSLGSGRFAETQYFGPGTRLLVL.

The chain recombines TRBV25-1 with TRBJ2-7, with 11 nucleotides matching TRBD2. Per germline, CDR1 MGHDK and CDR2 SYGVNS. V lost 6 bases, J lost 3 bases, and 4 bases stayed unmatched. The CDR3 runs to 14 residues. The CDR3: CASSPSGGNYEQYF. The DNA of the CDR3 is TGTGCCAGCAGCCCTAGCGGGGGGAACTACGAGCAGTACTTC.

The rearrangement joins TRBV6-1 to TRBJ2-1, with a tentative D call TRBD2 (7 bases). V was clipped by 0 bases and J by 7 bases, with 16 bases between them. The germline V gene encodes CDR1 MNHNS and CDR2 SASEGT. This CDR3 region has 16 residues. CDR3 residues: CASSEALGGRGNEQFF. CDR3 bases: TGTGCCAGCAGTGAAGCTTTGGGGGGGCGTGGGAATGAGCAGTTCTTC.

The genes are TRBV10-2 and TRBJ2-3, with 7 bases matching TRBD2. Germline-derived CDR1 and CDR2 are WSHSY and SAAADI. Unmatched junction bases numbered 17, after V lost 3 bases and J lost 2 bases. This CDR3 region has 19 residues. CDR3 loop: CASSELISAGVKITDTQYF. In DNA, the CDR3 is TGCGCCAGCAGTGAACTAATTTCGGCGGGAGTAAAGATCACAGATACGCAGTATTTT.

Many counts were recorded for this clone. The V call is TRBV6-6, the J call TRBJ2-7, with D possibly being TRBD2 (5 bases). The CDR3 totals 14 residues. V gave up 2 bases and J gave up 3 bases, with 11 bases separating them. The germline V gene encodes CDR1 MNHNY and CDR2 SVGAGI (reference sequence). CDR3 DNA: TGTGCCAGCAGTTACAATTACCGGGGCTACGAGCAGTACTTC. Translating gives CASSYNYRGYEQYF.

The chain employs TRBV7-8 and TRBJ2-5; tentative D call: TRBD1 (6 bases). Germline V gives CDR1 SGHVS, CDR2 FQNEAQ. CDR3 size: 14 residues. Trimming stripped 1 base from V and 2 bases from J, with 8 bases between. CDR3 residues: CASSLGTVQETQYF. In DNA, the CDR3 is TGTGCCAGCAGCTTAGGGACAGTTCAAGAGACCCAGTACTTC.

The chain links TRBV28 to TRBJ1-2; 8 nucleotides line up with TRBD1. J lost 8 bases, V lost 3 bases, and 8 bases had no gene match. CDR3 length equals 14 residues. The germline V gene encodes CDR1 MDHEN and CDR2 SYDVKM. As DNA, the CDR3 is TGTGCCAGCAGTTTGGGAGGACAGGGCCGCGGCTACACCTTC. Translation: CASSLGGQGRGYTF.

The chain links TRBV7-2 to TRBJ2-1; TRBD2 aligns across 12 bases. Germline assignment: CDR1 SGHTA and CDR2 FQGNSA. Germline trimming cut 0 bases from V and 6 bases from J; bases unmatched to any gene: 0. The CDR3 covers 15 residues. CDR3 amino acids: CASSLAGLAGNEQFF. CDR3 in DNA: TGTGCCAGCAGCTTAGCGGGACTAGCGGGCAATGAGCAGTTCTTC.

The rearrangement links TRBV6-1 to TRBJ2-5, with 7 bases lining up with TRBD1. The germline V gene has CDR1 MNHNS and CDR2 SASEGT. Germline trimming cut 7 bases from V and 2 bases from J; bases unmatched to any gene: 10. This CDR3 has 15 residues. The CDR3 DNA follows: TGTGCCAGCAATGCGCCGGGACAGATACAAGAGACCCAGTACTTC. It specifies CASNAPGQIQETQYF.

This clone turned up a few times. This chain uses TRBV27 with TRBJ1-2; 7 nucleotides agree with TRBD1. Germline assignment: CDR1 MNHEY and CDR2 SMNVEV (reference sequence). This CDR3 region has 14 residues. The J segment lost 4 bases and the V segment lost 5 bases, leaving 7 bases of the junction unmatched. CDR3: CASSPLRDSYGYTF. CDR3 bases: TGTGCCAGCAGTCCCCTCCGGGACAGCTATGGCTACACCTTC.

CDR3: CASSFQQGERELFF. Written as DNA, the CDR3 is TGTGCCAGCAGCTTTCAGCAGGGCGAACGGGAGCTGTTTTTT. The chain has TRBV5-4 and TRBJ2-2, with D perhaps TRBD1 (5 bases). CDR3 length: 14 residues. V lost 2 bases and J lost 9, with 14 bases in between. Germline values: CDR1 SGHNT, CDR2 YYREEE (reference sequence).

The chain carries TRBV5-6 and TRBJ2-5; 7 bases agree with TRBD1. This CDR3 is built from 12 residues. After removal of 2 bases from V and 12 bases from J, the junction contained 7 bases not matched to a gene. In germline, CDR1 is SGHDT, CDR2 YYEEEE. CDR3 protein: CASSLNPGTEYF. The CDR3, as DNA: TGTGCCAGCAGCTTAAATCCCGGGACAGAGTACTTC.

The rearrangement joins TRBV6-1 to TRBJ2-1; 8 bases map to TRBD2. The V gene end was trimmed by 2 bases and the J gene end by 8 bases; junction bases not matched to a gene: 11. The CDR3 extends over 16 amino acids. Germline V gene data show CDR1 as MNHNS and CDR2 as SASEGT. CDR3 nucleotide sequence: TGTGCCAGCAGTGAAATGAGCCAGCGGGAGACGGATGAGCAGTTCTTC. This encodes CASSEMSQRETDEQFF.

This chain joins TRBV6-1 and TRBJ2-1, with D possibly matching TRBD2 (5 bases). The V and J ends lost 7 bases and 7 bases respectively, with 8 bases between them. Germline V gives CDR1 MNHNS, CDR2 SASEGT. The CDR3 runs to 11 residues. CDR3: CASTGGNEQFF. The CDR3 nucleotides are TGTGCCAGCACCGGAGGAAATGAGCAGTTCTTC.

Only one count was recorded for this clone. V gene TRBV15 combines with J gene TRBJ2-3, with 9 bases matching TRBD2. Trimming took 5 bases from V and 0 from J; bases not matched to a gene: 6. Germline assignment: CDR1 LNHNV and CDR2 YYDKDF (reference sequence). The CDR3 runs 16 residues. CDR3: CATSVRLAVSTDTQYF. The CDR3, as DNA: TGTGCCACCAGCGTTCGACTAGCGGTTAGCACAGATACGCAGTATTTT.

The chain has TRBV7-2 and TRBJ2-7; weak D call: TRBD2 (6 bases). This CDR3 is built from 12 residues. V shed 4 bases and J shed 5 bases, with 9 bases lying between them. Germline loops: CDR1 SGHTA, CDR2 FQGNSA. This chain's CDR3 is CASSSGLHEQYF. The DNA of the CDR3 is TGTGCCAGCAGCTCGGGACTTCACGAGCAGTACTTC.

This chain links TRBV6-4 with TRBJ2-1, with 13 bases lining up with TRBD2. V trimming: 4 bases; J trimming: 8 bases; junction bases outside the gene matches: 17. CDR3 size: 19 residues. Germline lookup yields CDR1 MRHNA and CDR2 SNTAGT. The CDR3: CASSGVRGTSGDLLHEQFF. CDR3 DNA sequence: TGTGCCAGCAGTGGGGTAAGGGGGACTAGCGGGGACCTACTCCATGAGCAGTTCTTC.

The chain uses TRBV9 and TRBJ2-3; TRBD1 matches at 8 bases. Germline-derived CDR1 and CDR2 are SGDLS and YYNGEE. CDR3 length: 18 amino acids. The V segment lost 0 bases and the J segment 2 bases; nucleotides outside the gene matches: 11. The CDR3 DNA reads as TGTGCCAGCAGCGTAGCCCCCCTCGGACAGGGAATCACAGATACGCAGTATTTT. Protein product: CASSVAPLGQGITDTQYF.

The V call is TRBV5-4, the J call TRBJ2-3; 10 bases fit TRBD2. Germline CDR1 and CDR2: SGHNT and YYREEE (reference sequence). Germline trimming cut 4 bases from V and 5 bases from J; bases unmatched to any gene: 10. CDR3 length: 16 amino acids. The CDR3 sequence is CASSEAAGGPVDTQYF. CDR3 nucleotides: TGTGCCAGCAGCGAAGCAGCGGGAGGGCCCGTAGATACGCAGTATTTT.

In this sample, this clone turned up once. This rearrangement joins TRBV29-1 to TRBJ2-3; no definite D call. The CDR3 has 14 amino acids. V was shortened by 4 bases and J by 2 bases, with 13 bases between the two germline ends. Germline V gives CDR1 SQVTM, CDR2 ANQGSEA. DNA for the CDR3: TGCAGCGTTGGGGCGAGTACACTCACAGATACGCAGTATTTT. Translation: CSVGASTLTDTQYF.

V and J are TRBV10-3 and TRBJ2-5, with D unclear. Germline loops: CDR1 ENHRY, CDR2 SYGVKD. Trimming shortened V by 0 bases and J by 1 base, and 15 bases separated the two germline ends. The CDR3 runs 17 residues. The CDR3 DNA follows: TGTGCCATCAGTGAGTCGACAAAAGAATGGGCCCAAGAGACCCAGTACTTC. The encoded protein is CAISESTKEWAQETQYF.

The gene calls are TRBV6-5 and TRBJ2-7; weak D call: TRBD1 (6 bases). Per germline, CDR1 MNHEY and CDR2 SVGAGI. The germline V and J ends were trimmed by 6 bases and 6 bases, with 21 bases remaining between them. The CDR3 sequence is 15 residues long. Here the CDR3 reads CASRTGDTSNFEQYF. The CDR3 bases are TGTGCCAGCAGGACAGGCGACACTAGTAACTTCGAGCAGTACTTC.